What follows are 10 T cell receptor beta chains derived from one specimen sequenced in a study of shared clonotypes between healthy human individuals. TCRdb keeps only in-frame clones here, not all; method: immunoSEQ multiplex PCR. The sample holds under 2.5 million clones; 85% to 95% are singletons and the top ten take 0.37%. Sequencing used naive CD4+ T cells from PBMCs. Indicated subset: CD45RA+ positively selected. The receptors shown here come from a young man in good health. Some clones in this sample may be carry-over from other donors' samples.

Concerning this clone: In the same sample, other DNA sequences code for this CDR3. The rearrangement links TRBV28 to TRBJ2-7; D is undetermined. Trimming shortened V by 6 bases and J by 2 bases, and 5 bases separated the two germline ends. This CDR3 region has 11 residues. CDR1 and CDR2 (germline): MDHEN, SYDVKM. As DNA, the CDR3 is TGTGCCAGCAGAGGAGCCTACGAGCAGTACTTC. It specifies CASRGAYEQYF. The whole variable domain, remainder taken from reference TRBV28 and TRBJ2-7, is DVKVTQSSRYLVKRTGEKVFLECVQDMDHENMFWYRQDPGLGLRLIYFSYDVKMKEKGDIPEGYSVSREKKERFSLILESASTNQTSMYLCASRGAYEQYFGPGTRLTVT.

The chain has TRBV28 and TRBJ1-1; a weak D match, TRBD1 (6 bases). Germline values: CDR1 MDHEN, CDR2 SYDVKM. V lost 3 bases, J lost 7 bases, and 15 bases lay in between. The CDR3 loop spans 14 amino acids. CDR3 amino acids: CASSFPGGAGEAFF. The CDR3 region has the DNA TGTGCCAGCAGTTTCCCCGGGGGGGCGGGTGAAGCTTTCTTT.

V usage is TRBV19 and J usage is TRBJ2-5; tentative D call: TRBD1 (5 bases). V was trimmed by 7 bases and J by 5 bases, leaving 8 bases between them. This CDR3 is built from 11 residues. Germline V gives CDR1 LNHDA, CDR2 SQIVND (reference sequence). The CDR3 loop is CASTRGETQYF. DNA for the CDR3: TGTGCCAGTACAAGGGGCGAGACCCAGTACTTC.

The genes are TRBV4-3 and TRBJ2-3, with 10 positions matching TRBD2. The germline CDR1 and CDR2 sequences are LGHNA and YSLEER. This CDR3 has 17 amino acids. With V trimmed by 0 bases and J by 1 base, 4 bases remained unmatched. CDR3 in amino acids: CASSQDLLAGGTDTQYF. The CDR3 nucleotides read TGCGCCAGCAGCCAAGATCTCCTAGCGGGGGGCACAGATACGCAGTATTTT.

The chain carries TRBV7-9 and TRBJ2-7, with unresolved D. CDR1 and CDR2 (germline): SEHNR, FQNEAQ (reference sequence). Trimming cost V 2 bases and J 7 bases, with 6 bases left between them. The CDR3 loop spans 11 amino acids. The CDR3, as DNA: TGTGCCAGCAGCTTATCCAGGGAGCAGTACTTC. This gives the protein CASSLSREQYF.

The chain carries TRBV2 and TRBJ2-7; 10 nucleotides match TRBD2. Per germline, CDR1 SNHLY and CDR2 FYNNEI. V trimming: 3 bases; J trimming: 4 bases; junction bases outside the gene matches: 6. The CDR3 spans 15 residues. This CDR3 reads CASSETASGRYEQYF. CDR3 coding DNA: TGTGCCAGCAGTGAGACGGCTAGCGGGAGATACGAGCAGTACTTC.

This chain links TRBV28 with TRBJ2-3; TRBD2 might be the D (5 bases). The CDR3 loop spans 16 amino acids. Germline lookup yields CDR1 MDHEN and CDR2 SYDVKM. Trimming removed 4 bases at V and 2 bases at J, with 16 bases between. The CDR3 nucleotides read TGTGCCAGCAGTTCCCGGACTTCTTCCTTCACAGATACGCAGTATTTT. As protein: CASSSRTSSFTDTQYF.

The chain links TRBV11-2 to TRBJ2-7; 11 bases line up with TRBD2. The J segment lost 6 bases and the V segment lost 4 bases, leaving 8 bases of the junction unmatched. The CDR3 has 15 residues. The germline gives CDR1 SGHAT, CDR2 FQNNGV. Here the CDR3 DNA reads TGTGCCAGCAGCTCCGGACTAGCGGGCCCCGGCGAGCAGTACTTC. Amino acids: CASSSGLAGPGEQYF.

The chain uses TRBV30 and TRBJ1-3; weak D call: TRBD1 (6 bases). Germline assignment: CDR1 GTSNPN and CDR2 SVGIG (reference sequence). V lost 2 bases to trimming and J lost 4 bases, with 18 bases between them. This CDR3 is 16 amino acids long. CDR3 bases: TGTGCCTGGAGTCCCCGGGGGGGGGCAAAAGGAAACACCATATATTTT. This gives the protein CAWSPRGGAKGNTIYF.

This clone has a single count. The J gene is TRBJ1-2, the V gene TRBV5-6, with TRBD1 matching 10 bases. The length of the CDR3 is 16 residues. V shed 4 bases, J shed 5 bases, and the junction held 11 bases outside the gene matches. Germline lookup yields CDR1 SGHDT and CDR2 YYEEEE. CDR3 sequence: CASSLRDRTGGYGYTF. CDR3 DNA: TGTGCCAGCAGCCTGAGGGATCGGACAGGGGGTTATGGCTACACCTTC.